This T cell receptor (beta chain) comes out of a study of cytomegalovirus exposure and HLA in healthy donors. Study observations and caveats: Researchers reported in a later analysis that a missense DCLRE1C variant was tied to TCR beta V- and J-gene trimming.

CDR3 length equals 15 residues. The junction had 11 bases not matched to a gene; V was cut back by 7 bases and J by 4 bases. Germline V gene sequence: CDR1 SNHLY, CDR2 FYNNEI. Concerning this clone: The antigen remains undetermined.

60 Vbeta and 13 Jbeta primers were used in PCR. Profiled with immunoSEQ multiplex PCR; TCRdb holds only in-frame clones, not every one. The sample records 240,000 or so clones, about 80% being singletons. V gene TRBV2 combines with J gene TRBJ1-2, with 8 bases aligning to TRBD1. This TCR was recovered from a woman aged 55-70 years in good health and CMV-seropositive. Sequencing used PBMCs. The DNA for the CDR3 is TGTGCCAGCACCTTACCACCCGACAGGGGCTATGGCTACACCTTC. As protein: CASTLPPDRGYGYTF.